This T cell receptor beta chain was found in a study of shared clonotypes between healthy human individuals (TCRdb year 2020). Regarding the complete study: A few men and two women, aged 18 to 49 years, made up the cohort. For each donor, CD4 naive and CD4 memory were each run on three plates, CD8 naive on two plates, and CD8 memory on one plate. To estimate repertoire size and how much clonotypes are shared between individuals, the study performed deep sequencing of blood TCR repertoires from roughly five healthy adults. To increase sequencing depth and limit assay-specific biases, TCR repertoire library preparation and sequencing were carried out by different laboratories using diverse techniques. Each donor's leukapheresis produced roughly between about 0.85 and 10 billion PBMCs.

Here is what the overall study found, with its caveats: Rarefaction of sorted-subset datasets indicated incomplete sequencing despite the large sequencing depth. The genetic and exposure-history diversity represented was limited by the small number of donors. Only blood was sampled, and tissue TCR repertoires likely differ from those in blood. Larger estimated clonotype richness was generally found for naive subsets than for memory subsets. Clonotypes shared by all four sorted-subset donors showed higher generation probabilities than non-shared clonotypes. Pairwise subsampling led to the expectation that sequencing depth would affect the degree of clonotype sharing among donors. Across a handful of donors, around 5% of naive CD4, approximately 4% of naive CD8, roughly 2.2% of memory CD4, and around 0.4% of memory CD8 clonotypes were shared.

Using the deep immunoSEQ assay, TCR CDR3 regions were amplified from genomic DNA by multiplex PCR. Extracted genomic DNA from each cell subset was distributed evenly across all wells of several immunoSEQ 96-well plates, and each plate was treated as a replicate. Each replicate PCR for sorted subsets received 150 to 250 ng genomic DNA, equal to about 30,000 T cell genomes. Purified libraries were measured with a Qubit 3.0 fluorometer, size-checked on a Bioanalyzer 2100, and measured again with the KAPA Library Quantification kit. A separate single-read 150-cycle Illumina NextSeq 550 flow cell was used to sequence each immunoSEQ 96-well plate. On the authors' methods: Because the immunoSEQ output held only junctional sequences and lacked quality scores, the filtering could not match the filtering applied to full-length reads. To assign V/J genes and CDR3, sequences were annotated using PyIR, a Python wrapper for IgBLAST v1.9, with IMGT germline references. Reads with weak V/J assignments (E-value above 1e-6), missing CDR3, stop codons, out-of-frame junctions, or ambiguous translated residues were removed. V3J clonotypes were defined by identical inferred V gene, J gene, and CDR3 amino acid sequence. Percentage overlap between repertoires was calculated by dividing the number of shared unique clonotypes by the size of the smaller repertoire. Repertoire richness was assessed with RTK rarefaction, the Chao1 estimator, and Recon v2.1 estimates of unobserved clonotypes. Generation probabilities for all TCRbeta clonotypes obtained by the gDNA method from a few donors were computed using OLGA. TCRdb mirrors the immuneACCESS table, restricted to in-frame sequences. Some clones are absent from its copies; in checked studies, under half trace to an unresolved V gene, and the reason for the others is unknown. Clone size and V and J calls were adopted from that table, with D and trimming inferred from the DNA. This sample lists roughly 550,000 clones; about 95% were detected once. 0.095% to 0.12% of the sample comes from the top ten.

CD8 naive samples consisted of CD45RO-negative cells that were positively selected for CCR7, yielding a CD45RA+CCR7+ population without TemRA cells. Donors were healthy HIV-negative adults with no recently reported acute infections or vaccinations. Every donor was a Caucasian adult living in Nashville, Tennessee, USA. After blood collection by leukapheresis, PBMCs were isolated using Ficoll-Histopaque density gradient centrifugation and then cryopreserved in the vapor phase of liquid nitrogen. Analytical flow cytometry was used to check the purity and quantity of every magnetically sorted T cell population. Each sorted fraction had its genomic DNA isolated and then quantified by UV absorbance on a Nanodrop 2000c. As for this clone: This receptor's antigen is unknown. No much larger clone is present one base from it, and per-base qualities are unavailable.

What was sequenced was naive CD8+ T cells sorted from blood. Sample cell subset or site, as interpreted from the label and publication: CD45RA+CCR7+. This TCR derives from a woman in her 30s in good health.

The CDR3 region reads CASSPIPVTNEKLFF. The bases read TGTGCCAGTAGTCCAATTCCCGTGACTAATGAAAAACTGTTTTTT. Recombination linked TRBV19 to TRBJ1-4, with the D gene call left open. Measured from the cysteine to the phenylalanine, the CDR3 is 15 residues long. Of the read, only the CDR3 DNA is kept; its 45 bases are in frame from base 1. The V and J ends are trimmed by 5 bases and 2 bases, leaving 12 bases between them. CDR1 and CDR2 (LNHDA, SQIVND) derive from the germline V gene (reference sequence). When the CDR3 is completed using the reference TRBV19 and TRBJ1-4 genes on either side, the full variable domain is DGGITQSPKYLFRKEGQNVTLSCEQNLNHDAMYWYRQDPGQGLRLIYYSQIVNDFQKGDIAEGYSVSREKKESFPLTVTSAQKNPTAFYLCASSPIPVTNEKLFFGSGTQLSVL.